This T cell receptor beta chain was recovered during a study of graft-versus-host responses after intestinal transplantation. From germline, CDR1 is GTSNPN and CDR2 SVGIG (reference sequence). Between the trimmed V and J ends, which lost 2 bases and 1 base, there was a span of 11 bases. The CDR3 has 14 residues. Sequenced by immunoSEQ multiplex PCR; TCRdb stores in-frame clones only, minus some. In the table there are about 98,000 clones, roughly 88% of which are singletons. This chain joins TRBV30 and TRBJ1-1, with D possibly being TRBD1 (5 bases). The source was PBMCs, collected 255 days after intestinal transplant. The sequence was collected from a human patient who received an intestinal transplant, so some T cells may come from the graft donor. The CDR3 region is CAWSPGTTNTEAFF. The CDR3 bases are TGTGCCTGGAGTCCTGGGACGACGAACACTGAAGCTTTCTTT.